Listed below are T cell receptor beta chains from one sample, sequenced in a study of T cell responses to AZD1222 COVID-19 vaccine. The data were produced by immunoSEQ multiplex PCR, yet TCRdb's version contains in-frame clones alone and is incomplete. In the table there are around 140,000 clones, about nine tenths of which are singletons. The material sequenced was peripheral blood, taken on day 0 of AZD1222 vaccination. These receptors were collected from an adult in good health. Each CDR3 is given with its conserved first and last residue. A D gene is named only where the DNA matches it firmly. Size is omitted from some rows. Given values are once, few, many or a class for expanded clones.

J	V	D	size	CDR3	DNA
TRBJ2-1	TRBV11-2	.	.	CASRHRASSYNEQFF	TGTGCCAGCAGACACAGGGCCAGCTCCTACAATGAGCAGTTCTTC
TRBJ2-3	TRBV29-1	.	.	CSVEDLWDETDTQYF	TGCAGCGTTGAAGATTTGTGGGATGAAACAGATACGCAGTATTTT
TRBJ2-7	TRBV2	.	.	CASSDRIRVEQYF	TGTGCCAGCAGTGACCGGATCCGGGTTGAGCAGTACTTC
TRBJ2-3	TRBV6-5	TRBD1	.	CASGRGLTDTQYF	TGTGCCAGCGGAAGGGGGCTAACAGATACGCAGTATTTT
TRBJ2-7	TRBV15	TRBD1	.	CATSREGQRYEQYF	TGTGCCACCAGCAGAGAGGGACAGAGGTACGAGCAGTACTTC
TRBJ2-7	TRBV19	TRBD1	.	CASSPDRALYF	TGTGCCAGTAGTCCCGACAGGGCTCTATACTTC
TRBJ2-1	TRBV24-1	TRBD2	.	CATSDPGLAGGPNRDEQFF	TGTGCCACCAGTGATCCGGGACTAGCGGGAGGGCCAAATCGGGATGAGCAGTTCTTC
TRBJ2-2	TRBV7-8	.	.	CASSLIGELFF	TGTGCCAGCAGCTTGATCGGGGAGCTGTTTTTT
TRBJ1-1	TRBV5-1	TRBD1	.	CASSSRTGGESTEAFF	TGCGCCAGCAGCTCCAGGACAGGGGGCGAATCTACTGAAGCTTTCTTT
TRBJ2-7	TRBV9	TRBD1	.	CASSPTGDVYEQYF	TGTGCCAGCAGCCCGACAGGGGATGTATACGAGCAGTACTTC
TRBJ2-7	TRBV7-5	.	.	CARSHPNSLAGVRGHYEQYF	TGTGCCAGAAGCCACCCCAATAGCCTAGCGGGGGTCCGGGGGCACTACGAGCAGTACTTC
TRBJ2-2	TRBV20-1	TRBD2	.	CSASFGIAGATGELFF	TGCAGTGCTAGTTTCGGGATAGCGGGAGCCACCGGGGAGCTGTTTTTT
TRBJ1-2	TRBV5-6	TRBD1	.	CASSFWDRNYGYTF	TGTGCCAGCAGCTTCTGGGACAGGAACTATGGCTACACCTTC
TRBJ2-7	TRBV7-9	TRBD1	.	CASSSGTGEYYEQYF	TGTGCCAGCAGCTCCGGGACAGGGGAGTACTACGAGCAGTACTTC
TRBJ1-4	TRBV7-9	.	.	CASSQGDRDNEKLFF	TGTGCCAGCAGCCAAGGGGACCGAGATAATGAAAAACTGTTTTTT
TRBJ2-5	TRBV3-1/TRBV3-2	.	.	CASSQDYTAQRTQYF	TGTGCCAGCAGCCAAGATTACACGGCCCAGAGGACCCAGTACTTC
TRBJ1-2	TRBV12-5	.	once	CASGLVLAASNYGYTF	TGTGCTAGTGGTTTGGTACTGGCAGCTTCTAACTATGGCTACACCTTC
TRBJ2-7	TRBV5-1	.	.	CASSWKGLPYEQYF	TGCGCCAGCAGCTGGAAGGGGCTACCCTACGAGCAGTACTTC
TRBJ2-3	TRBV12-3/TRBV12-4	.	.	CASENRPGTSQYF	TGTGCCAGCGAAAATCGTCCCGGGACTTCCCAGTATTTT
TRBJ2-5	TRBV19	.	few	CASRPWGGEETQYF	TGTGCCAGTAGACCCTGGGGTGGAGAAGAGACCCAGTACTTC
TRBJ1-6	TRBV6-4	.	.	CASSEGLELNSPLHF	TGTGCCAGCAGTGAGGGACTGGAACTCAATTCACCCCTCCACTTT
TRBJ1-1	TRBV6-5	.	few	CASGDGVTGGTEAFF	TGTGCCAGTGGGGATGGGGTGACGGGAGGCACTGAAGCTTTCTTT
TRBJ1-6	TRBV3-1/TRBV3-2	.	once	CASSQFGGRPSPLHF	TGTGCCAGCAGTCAGTTTGGAGGAAGGCCCTCACCCCTCCACTTT
TRBJ1-5	TRBV3-1/TRBV3-2	.	.	CASSQAVGRQPQHF	TGTGCCAGCAGCCAGGCCGTGGGTCGACAGCCCCAGCATTTT
TRBJ1-2	TRBV10-1	.	.	CASSAREGYGYTF	TGCGCCAGCAGTGCCAGGGAGGGCTATGGCTACACCTTC
TRBJ2-7	TRBV18	TRBD2	.	CASSPTGGIYEQYF	TGTGCCAGCTCACCAACGGGAGGAATCTACGAGCAGTACTTC
TRBJ2-1	TRBV9	.	.	CASSVAPNSYNEQFF	TGTGCCAGCAGCGTAGCGCCAAACTCCTACAATGAGCAGTTCTTC
TRBJ2-7	TRBV2	.	.	CASSEDTSWEQYF	TGTGCCAGCAGTGAGGACACTTCTTGGGAGCAGTACTTC
TRBJ2-7	TRBV28	.	.	CASSTNLGSQYF	TGTGCCAGCAGTACCAACCTCGGGTCCCAGTACTTC